This entry lists 31 T cell receptor beta chains sequenced from one sample in a study of CD8+ T cells in alopecia areata. Reverse transcription of extracted RNA yielded cDNA, which provided the sequencing template. The protocol was immunoSEQ multiplex PCR, while the TCRdb copy is restricted to in-frame clones and leaves out a portion. The repertoire holds about 130,000 clones, with approximately 49% as singletons. Sequencing was performed on CD8+ T cells sorted from blood, taken at week 0. These receptor sequences come from a human donor with alopecia areata.

The V call is TRBV29-1, the J call TRBJ1-2; unclear D gene. The CDR3 loop spans 16 amino acids. Germline-derived CDR1 and CDR2 are SQVTM and ANQGSEA. The ends were cut back, 4 bases at V and 4 bases at J, with 22 bases in the middle. The DNA of the CDR3 is TGCAGCGTTGGGTCGGCAGGCCGCGAAGGTTTCTATGGCTACACCTTC. This encodes CSVGSAGREGFYGYTF. Based on the CDR3 plus reference TRBV29-1 and TRBJ1-2, the full variable domain is SAVISQKPSRDICQRGTSLTIQCQVDSQVTMMFWYRQQPGQSLTLIATANQGSEATYESGFVIDKFPISRPNLTFSTLTVSNMSPEDSSIYLCSVGSAGREGFYGYTFGSGTRLTVV.

J is TRBJ1-5 and V is TRBV30; possible D gene TRBD1, 5 bases. Trimming took off 3 bases at V and 13 bases at J, with 19 bases between the two ends. The CDR3 runs to 13 residues. The V gene's germline CDR1 is GTSNPN and CDR2 SVGIG (reference sequence). For the CDR3, the DNA is TGTGCCTGGAGCGATCGGGGGATGGAGGGTCAGCATTTT. Translating gives CAWSDRGMEGQHF.

The CDR3 DNA reads TGCGCCAGCAGCCAAGATAAGGCAGGCCACTATAATTCACCCCTCCACTTT. It encodes CASSQDKAGHYNSPLHF. The chain carries TRBV4-1 and TRBJ1-6; D gene ambiguous. The CDR3 has 17 amino acids. CDR1 is MGHRA, CDR2 YSYEKL, per germline. Deletions cut 0 bases from V and 3 bases from J, with 12 bases between.

This clone was observed a handful of times. This chain links TRBV10-3 with TRBJ2-5; D gene uncertain. CDR3 length: 12 amino acids. V gave up 8 bases and J gave up 1 base, with 8 bases separating them. Germline V gene data show CDR1 as ENHRY and CDR2 as SYGVKD. The CDR3 is CAIGESQETQYF. DNA of the CDR3: TGTGCCATCGGGGAAAGCCAAGAGACCCAGTACTTC.

For the CDR3, the DNA is TGTGCCAGCGGCCGGACAGGGGGCTCTGGGGCCAACGTCCTGACTTTC. As protein: CASGRTGGSGANVLTF. The V and J genes are TRBV27 and TRBJ2-6, with 10 positions matching TRBD1. V trimming: 8 bases; J trimming: 0 bases; junction bases outside the gene matches: 4. Looked up from germline, CDR1 is MNHEY and CDR2 is SMNVEV (reference sequence). The CDR3 covers 16 residues.

The chain combines TRBV5-4 with TRBJ2-5, with 9 bases identical to TRBD2. From germline, CDR1 is SGHNT and CDR2 YYREEE (reference sequence). CDR3 length: 17 residues. V lost 1 base and J lost 5; bases outside the gene matches: 12. The CDR3 sequence: CASSLPSGAWGQETQYF. Written as DNA, the CDR3 is TGTGCCAGCAGCTTGCCTAGCGGGGCATGGGGTCAGGAGACCCAGTACTTC.

The rearrangement uses TRBV6-5 and TRBJ2-7; no definite D call. The CDR3 length is 13 residues. V dropped 2 bases and J dropped 5 bases, with 10 bases sitting between them. Germline loops: CDR1 MNHEY, CDR2 SVGAGI. This CDR3 is CASSYQVMDEQYF. DNA for the CDR3: TGTGCCAGCAGTTACCAGGTGATGGACGAGCAGTACTTC.

This clone was observed a handful of times. Within the sample, other DNA sequences also encode this same CDR3. This chain links TRBV29-1 with TRBJ2-2; D ambiguous. The ends were cut back, 4 bases at V and 7 bases at J, with 7 bases in the middle. Per the germline V gene, CDR1 is SQVTM and CDR2 is ANQGSEA. This CDR3 region has 11 residues. Here the CDR3 reads CSVAAGGELFF. The DNA for the CDR3 is TGCAGCGTTGCGGCCGGCGGGGAGCTGTTTTTT.

This clone was observed a few times. This chain joins TRBV4-3 and TRBJ2-1, with 13 bases identical to TRBD2. V gave up 4 bases and J gave up 4 bases; unmatched junction bases: 7. This CDR3 comprises 17 residues. Germline V gives CDR1 LGHNA, CDR2 YSLEER. The CDR3 DNA is TGCGCCAGCAGCCTTGGACTAGCGGGGGAGTATTACAATGAGCAGTTCTTC. Translating gives CASSLGLAGEYYNEQFF.

The chain uses TRBV9 and TRBJ2-1; D ambiguous. The CDR3 has 15 residues. Germline-derived CDR1 and CDR2 are SGDLS and YYNGEE. Trimming removed 2 bases at V and 0 bases at J, with 9 bases between. The CDR3: CASSVTTFSYNEQFF. The CDR3 bases are TGTGCCAGCAGCGTGACGACCTTCTCCTACAATGAGCAGTTCTTC.

The chain combines TRBV7-2 with TRBJ2-7; maybe TRBD2 (6 bases). CDR1 and CDR2 (germline): SGHTA, FQGNSA. The CDR3 loop spans 14 amino acids. Trimming removed 5 bases from V and 3 bases from J, with 14 bases in between. CDR3 loop: CASSRSGNYYEQYF. In nucleotides, the CDR3 is TGTGCCAGCAGCCGTAGCGGAAACTACTACGAGCAGTACTTC. Together with reference TRBV7-2 and TRBJ2-7, the CDR3 gives the full variable domain: GAGVSQSPSNKVTEKGKDVELRCDPISGHTALYWYRQSLGQGLEFLIYFQGNSAPDKSGLPSDRFSAERTGGSVSTLTIQRTQQEDSAVYLCASSRSGNYYEQYFGPGTRLTVT.

CDR3 nucleotides: TGTGCCAGCAGCCTGGGGACGGGCAGTCAGGATACGCAGTATTTT. This encodes CASSLGTGSQDTQYF. This chain uses TRBV5-6 with TRBJ2-3; D may correspond to TRBD1 or TRBD2 (5 bases each). With 4 bases removed from V and 6 bases from J, the gap between germline ends came to 18 bases. The germline V gene encodes CDR1 SGHDT and CDR2 YYEEEE. The CDR3 is 15 residues long.

This clone was observed a single time. The V gene is TRBV29-1, the J gene TRBJ2-1, with D hard to call. The CDR3 has 13 amino acids. The germline V gene encodes CDR1 SQVTM and CDR2 ANQGSEA. V dropped 4 bases and J dropped 6 bases, with 13 bases sitting between them. In nucleotides, the CDR3 is TGCAGCGTTGCATGGGCTGGCGGCAATGAGCAGTTCTTC. Translated: CSVAWAGGNEQFF.

Only a few counts were recorded for this clone. The chain employs TRBV29-1 and TRBJ2-1, with TRBD1 matching over 9 bases. V shed 8 bases, J shed 6 bases, and the junction held 8 bases outside the gene matches. CDR1 SQVTM and CDR2 ANQGSEA come from the germline V gene. The CDR3 runs to 13 residues. The CDR3 DNA reads as TGCAGCCTTGGGGACAGGGCCGTCAATGAGCAGTTCTTC. This sequence encodes CSLGDRAVNEQFF.

The chain joins TRBV6-5 to TRBJ1-1; no firm D call. Trimming took off 7 bases at V and 7 bases at J, with 16 bases between the two ends. Germline V gene sequence: CDR1 MNHEY, CDR2 SVGAGI. The CDR3 contains 13 residues. CDR3 protein: CASNPGEGIEAFF. In DNA form, the CDR3 reads TGTGCCAGCAATCCCGGGGAGGGAATTGAAGCTTTCTTT.

The V call is TRBV5-1, the J call TRBJ1-1; D is unresolved. Germline values: CDR1 SGHRS, CDR2 YFSETQ. V was shortened by 1 base and J by 7 bases, with 11 bases between the two germline ends. This CDR3 spans 13 amino acids. The CDR3 sequence is CASSLKESGEAFF. The CDR3, as DNA: TGCGCCAGCAGCTTGAAGGAGTCTGGTGAAGCTTTCTTT. Full variable domain (rest looked up from reference TRBV5-1 and TRBJ1-1): KAGVTQTPRYLIKTRGQQVTLSCSPISGHRSVSWYQQTPGQGLQFLFEYFSETQRNKGNFPGRFSGRQFSNSRSEMNVSTLELGDSALYLCASSLKESGEAFFGQGTRLTVV.

This clone was detected only a few times. The chain has TRBV14 and TRBJ2-7; TRBD1 matches 9 bases. Germline lookup yields CDR1 SGHDN and CDR2 FVKESK. The CDR3 sequence is 16 residues long. Unmatched junction bases numbered 8, after V lost 1 base and J lost 4 bases. The CDR3 coding sequence is TGTGCCAGCAGCCAAGCCGCCGGGACAGGGTATTACGAGCAGTACTTC. This gives the protein CASSQAAGTGYYEQYF.

V is TRBV5-1 and J is TRBJ2-5; the D gene is possibly TRBD1 (6 bases). Trimming cost V 2 bases and J 0 bases, with 11 bases left between them. The CDR3 contains 15 residues. Germline CDR1 SGHRS, CDR2 YFSETQ. In DNA form, the CDR3 reads TGCGCCAGCAGCTTACGGACAGACTACCAAGAGACCCAGTACTTC. Amino acids: CASSLRTDYQETQYF.

V is TRBV2 and J is TRBJ1-2; D is uncertain. Germline-derived CDR1 and CDR2 are SNHLY and FYNNEI. The CDR3 is 14 amino acids. V lost 2 bases and J 4 bases, leaving 11 bases between the germline ends. This chain's CDR3 is CASSEHLQSYGYTF. The CDR3 bases are TGTGCCAGCAGTGAACATCTGCAATCCTATGGCTACACCTTC.

This clone came up a few times. This sample also contains other DNA sequences that code for the same CDR3. The gene calls are TRBV7-9 and TRBJ1-5; D ambiguous. CDR1 and CDR2 from the germline V gene are SEHNR and FQNEAQ (reference sequence). V dropped 1 base and J dropped 5 bases, with 3 bases sitting between them. The CDR3 contains 12 residues. Here the CDR3 reads CASSLGDQPQHF. The CDR3 region has the DNA TGTGCCAGCAGCTTAGGAGATCAGCCCCAGCATTTT.

The CDR3 here is CAWSVRTELNYGYTF. Written as DNA, the CDR3 is TGTGCCTGGAGTGTAAGGACAGAACTTAACTATGGCTACACCTTC. The chain has TRBV30 and TRBJ1-2, with D possibly TRBD1 on 6 matching bases. Germline CDR1 reads GTSNPN; CDR2 reads SVGIG (reference sequence). V was pared by 0 bases and J by 1 base, with 12 bases between. CDR3 length: 15 amino acids.

This clone was picked up a small number of times. The chain recombines TRBV9 with TRBJ1-2; no definite D call. The CDR3 contains 13 residues. Trimming shortened V by 0 bases and J by 4 bases, and 7 bases separated the two germline ends. CDR1 and CDR2 from the germline V gene are SGDLS and YYNGEE. For the CDR3, the DNA is TGTGCCAGCAGCGTAGGAGGGTCCTATGGCTACACCTTC. Translated, it gives CASSVGGSYGYTF. Variable domain in full (rest from reference TRBV9 and TRBJ1-2): DSGVTQTPKHLITATGQRVTLRCSPRSGDLSVYWYQQSLDQGLQFLIQYYNGEERAKGNILERFSAQQFPDLHSELNLSSLELGDSALYFCASSVGGSYGYTFGSGTRLTVV.

The chain carries TRBV7-8 and TRBJ2-1; D possibly corresponds to TRBD2 (5 bases). The V and J ends lost 3 bases and 7 bases respectively, with 16 bases between them. This CDR3 comprises 15 residues. CDR1 SGHVS and CDR2 FQNEAQ come from the germline V gene. CDR3 sequence (DNA): TGTGCCAGCAGCTTCCGACCCGGGGAAGTGAATGAGCAGTTCTTC. Its translation is CASSFRPGEVNEQFF.

The J gene is TRBJ2-1, the V gene TRBV5-1; TRBD1 is a possible D gene (5 bases). CDR1 SGHRS and CDR2 YFSETQ come from the germline V gene. CDR3 length equals 14 residues. V shed 2 bases and J shed 4 bases, with 10 bases lying between them. Written as DNA, the CDR3 is TGCGCCAGCAGCTTTAGGGCAGGGTACAATGAGCAGTTCTTC. Its protein is CASSFRAGYNEQFF.

This clone was recorded once. This chain connects TRBV27 to TRBJ1-2, with 10 bases aligning to TRBD1. This CDR3 region has 12 residues. Germline CDR1 and CDR2: MNHEY and SMNVEV (reference sequence). Trimming took 9 bases from V and 3 from J; bases not matched to a gene: 1. The CDR3 region is CASGQGDYGYTF. The CDR3 DNA reads as TGTGCCAGTGGACAGGGGGACTATGGCTACACCTTC.

The chain couples TRBV7-9 to TRBJ2-5; 7 nucleotides match TRBD2. Germline-derived CDR1 and CDR2 are SEHNR and FQNEAQ (reference sequence). This CDR3 region has 14 residues. V was pared by 6 bases and J by 5 bases, with 9 bases of the junction left unmatched. The CDR3 region is CASSTAGGSETQYF. As DNA, the CDR3 is TGTGCCAGCAGTACCGCCGGGGGGTCGGAGACCCAGTACTTC.

This chain connects TRBV30 to TRBJ2-7; a possible D gene is TRBD1 (6 bases). The CDR3 is 17 residues long. V lost 3 bases to trimming and J lost 2 bases, with 23 bases between them. Germline CDR1 is GTSNPN and CDR2 is SVGIG (reference sequence). The CDR3 loop is CAWSRTEPEWGTYEQYF. The CDR3 DNA sequence: TGTGCCTGGAGCCGGACAGAACCCGAATGGGGAACCTACGAGCAGTACTTC. Together with reference TRBV30 and TRBJ2-7, the CDR3 gives the full variable domain: SQTIHQWPATLVQPVGSPLSLECTVEGTSNPNLYWYRQAAGRGLQLLFYSVGIGQISSEVPQNLSASRPQDRQFILSSKKLLLSDSGFYLCAWSRTEPEWGTYEQYFGPGTRLTVT.

This clone appeared once. The chain has TRBV7-2 and TRBJ2-1; 13 nucleotides line up with TRBD2. This CDR3 region has 17 residues. The V segment lost 3 bases and the J segment 0 bases; nucleotides outside the gene matches: 2. The V gene's germline CDR1 is SGHTA and CDR2 FQGNSA. The CDR3 reads CASSLGLAGYSYNEQFF. The CDR3 bases are TGTGCCAGCAGCTTGGGACTAGCGGGGTACTCCTACAATGAGCAGTTCTTC.

This chain links TRBV5-1 with TRBJ2-5, with no clear D. There are 15 residues in the CDR3. Germline V gives CDR1 SGHRS, CDR2 YFSETQ. Trimming left V 1 base short and J 1 base short, with 11 bases between. The CDR3 spells CASSLLDDGQETQYF. DNA of the CDR3: TGCGCCAGCAGCTTGCTGGACGACGGCCAAGAGACCCAGTACTTC.

The rearrangement links TRBV29-1 to TRBJ1-5; D remains unclear. Germline CDR1 SQVTM, CDR2 ANQGSEA. CDR3 length: 13 residues. Trimming cost V 6 bases and J 7 bases, with 16 bases left between them. This chain's CDR3 is CSVGQASNQPQHF. DNA of the CDR3: TGCAGCGTGGGCCAGGCCTCCAACCAGCCCCAGCATTTT.

The chain links TRBV30 to TRBJ2-1; D might be TRBD2 (6 bases). CDR1 is GTSNPN, CDR2 SVGIG, per germline (reference sequence). This CDR3 spans 13 amino acids. Trimming took off 0 bases at V and 7 bases at J, with 10 bases between the two ends. The CDR3 DNA is TGTGCCTGGAGTGTACTCGGGGGTAATGAGCAGTTCTTC. It encodes CAWSVLGGNEQFF.